The text below deals with one T cell receptor (beta chain). Its specificity is not known. The data belong to a study of PD-L1 blockade in urothelial cancer. Study details: Patients had received 0 to 3 prior chemotherapy regimens.

The length of the CDR3 is 16 residues. With 4 bases clipped from V and 9 bases from J, the junction kept 13 bases outside the gene matches. The germline V gene encodes CDR1 SGHDN and CDR2 FVKESK. The time point denotes: pretreatment peripheral blood. Each individual provided 1 to 8 samples (taken pretreatment and on-treatment). Study results and limitations: Below-median pretreatment blood TCR clonality was associated with improved progression-free and overall survival.

The assay was immunoSEQ multiplex PCR, and TCRdb's table has in-frame clones only and misses some. The sample lists tens of thousands of clones; around nine tenths were seen once. Sequenced material: PBMCs, taken around atezolizumab (anti-PD-L1) treatment. V is TRBV14 and J is TRBJ2-1; 9 bases map to TRBD2. The receptor was isolated from a woman aged 60-75 years with urothelial cancer. This chain's CDR3 is CASSPSLAGASGEQFF. CDR3 nucleotides: TGTGCCAGCAGCCCATCATTAGCGGGGGCGTCCGGTGAGCAGTTCTTC.